The 9 T cell receptor beta chains listed next were all sequenced from one sample in a study of regulatory T cells in long-lasting Graves disease. The time point: newly diagnosed GD, antithyroid drugs for less than 3 months. PBMCs provided the RNA from which the TCR library was made. Assembly of TCR beta libraries relied on iRepertoire HTBI primers together with Arm-PCR of CDR3 regions. TCRdb fed the multiplex PCR reads into MiXCR, producing one record per CDR3 protein. The sample lists roughly 560,000 distinct CDR3 sequences, about 16% seen once, with around a quarter in the top ten. These data also featured in a second study, about T cells in Graves' hyperthyroidism and ophthalmopathy.

Sequencing was performed on peripheral blood mononuclear cells (PBMCs), taken at new diagnosis, from a patient treated with antithyroid drugs. Receptor source: a woman aged 40 to 65 with Graves disease.

This chain joins TRBV15 and TRBJ2-2, with D perhaps assigned TRBD1 or TRBD2 (5 bases each). V was cut by 0 bases and J by 4 bases, with 9 bases left in between. CDR1 and CDR2 (germline): LNHNV, YYDKDF (reference sequence). There are 15 residues in the CDR3. In DNA form, the CDR3 reads TGTGCCACCAGCAGAGATACGGGGACCACCGGGGAGCTGTTTTTT. Translating it yields CATSRDTGTTGELFF.

Regarding this clonotype: This may arise from a read error, as a much more abundant clone is one base away. The chain uses TRBV10-3 and TRBJ1-1; unclear D gene. CDR1 ENHRY and CDR2 SYGVKD come from the germline V gene. This CDR3 contains 13 residues. CDR3 protein: CAISDKLNPEAFF. The CDR3 DNA reads as TGTGCCATCAGTGATAAGTTGAACCCTGAAGCTTTCTTT.

This clonotype came up many times. The J gene is TRBJ1-5, the V gene TRBV20-1; 7 bases are a match to TRBD1. The germline gives CDR1 DFQATT, CDR2 SNEGSKA (reference sequence). The CDR3 contains 14 residues. V gave up 3 bases and J gave up 4 bases; unmatched junction bases: 6. CDR3: CSARGDSSNQPQHF. The DNA of the CDR3 is TGCAGTGCTAGGGGGGACAGCTCGAATCAGCCCCAGCATTTT.

This clonotype has just a few counts. The CDR3 DNA follows: TGTGCCAGCAGCTTAATTCACTCCGGGACAGGGGCCCCCGCCAGAGGCTACACCTTC. Translation: CASSLIHSGTGAPARGYTF. V usage is TRBV7-9 and J usage is TRBJ1-2; 10 bases are a match to TRBD1. V trimming: 2 bases; J trimming: 8 bases; junction bases outside the gene matches: 20. The CDR3 extends over 19 amino acids. Germline CDR1 is SEHNR and CDR2 is FQNEAQ (reference sequence).

In its sample, this clonotype was seen many times. The chain joins TRBV10-3 to TRBJ1-1; unclear D gene. Germline CDR1 ENHRY, CDR2 SYGVKD. The CDR3 extends over 13 amino acids. V gave up 11 bases and J gave up 1 base, with 14 bases separating them. The CDR3 nucleotides read TGTGCCGTATCAGGAGGAGGGAACACTGAAGCTTTCTTT. It codes for CAVSGGGNTEAFF.

The rearrangement joins TRBV9 to TRBJ1-1; TRBD1 is a possible D gene (5 bases). The germline V gene encodes CDR1 SGDLS and CDR2 YYNGEE. The CDR3 length is 16 residues. The ends were cut back, 4 bases at V and 4 bases at J, with 20 bases in the middle. DNA for the CDR3: TGTGCCAGCAGCCCCCCTCCTTCACGGGGGGTCACTGAAGCTTTCTTT. Translation gives CASSPPPSRGVTEAFF.

This clonotype occurred a few times. The chain uses TRBV28 and TRBJ1-2; D gene uncertain. Trimming shortened V by 6 bases and J by 7 bases, and 12 bases separated the two germline ends. The V gene's germline CDR1 is MDHEN and CDR2 SYDVKM. The CDR3 spans 12 residues. The CDR3 reads CASSPRLSGYTF. The CDR3 DNA reads as TGTGCCAGCAGCCCCCGACTTAGTGGCTACACCTTC.

This clonotype came up many times. The chain uses TRBV28 and TRBJ2-3; TRBD2 agrees at 11 bases. Germline V lookup: CDR1 MDHEN, CDR2 SYDVKM. The CDR3 is 16 residues long. V lost 5 bases, J lost 5 bases, and 9 bases stayed unmatched. CDR3 loop: CASSLTSGVRGDTQYF. Here the CDR3 DNA reads TGTGCCAGCAGTCTGACTAGCGGGGTTCGAGGAGATACGCAGTATTTT.

This clonotype was observed many times. The CDR3: CASSTGGADTQYF. CDR3 sequence (DNA): TGTGCCAGCAGCACAGGGGGCGCAGATACGCAGTATTTT. The gene calls are TRBV7-8 and TRBJ2-3; 9 nucleotides match TRBD1. Germline V gives CDR1 SGHVS, CDR2 FQNEAQ. The CDR3 totals 13 residues. V lost 5 bases, J lost 4 bases, and 1 base stayed unmatched.